This entry lists 15 T cell receptor beta chains sequenced from one sample in a study of T cell responses to AZD1222 COVID-19 vaccine. Measured with immunoSEQ multiplex PCR; TCRdb has only the in-frame clones, and not every one. This sample has 90,000 to 100,000 clones, with around nine tenths found just once. This specimen consisted of peripheral blood, obtained 28 days after the second AZD1222 dose. The receptors were sampled from an adult who received the AZD1222 COVID-19 vaccine.

The rearrangement links TRBV19 to TRBJ2-7; the D is unclear. CDR1 is LNHDA, CDR2 SQIVND, per germline (reference sequence). The CDR3 is 14 residues long. V lost 5 bases to trimming and J lost 0 bases, with 11 bases between them. The CDR3 coding sequence is TGTGCCAGTAGTTCGGACCATTTCTCCTACGAGCAGTACTTC. It specifies CASSSDHFSYEQYF.

The rearrangement links TRBV7-3 to TRBJ2-1; TRBD2 agrees at 10 bases. The V segment lost 5 bases and the J segment 7 bases; nucleotides outside the gene matches: 8. This CDR3 region has 15 residues. Germline V lookup: CDR1 SGHTA, CDR2 FQGTGA. The CDR3 bases are TGTGCCAGCAGCGTGCTAGCGGGAGAAAATAATGAGCAGTTCTTC. It codes for CASSVLAGENNEQFF.

This sequence joins TRBV4-2 and TRBJ2-1; TRBD1 aligns across 7 bases. The CDR3 has 16 residues. Unmatched junction bases numbered 9, after V lost 0 bases and J lost 7 bases. Germline CDR1 LGHNA, CDR2 YNFKEQ. The CDR3 sequence: CASSQDFVGGSNEQFF. The CDR3 DNA reads TGTGCCAGCAGCCAAGATTTCGTAGGGGGCTCAAATGAGCAGTTCTTC.

V usage is TRBV7-9 and J usage is TRBJ1-2, with a tentative D call TRBD1 (6 bases). Germline V lookup: CDR1 SEHNR, CDR2 FQNEAQ (reference sequence). Trimming left V 5 bases short and J 8 bases short, with 12 bases between. This CDR3 comprises 12 residues. The CDR3 spells CASSLRGAGYTF. The CDR3 region has the DNA TGTGCCAGCAGCCTCCGGGGGGCCGGCTACACCTTC.

This rearrangement joins TRBV19 to TRBJ2-6; 7 bases fit TRBD2. V dropped 5 bases and J dropped 7; count of bases not matched to a gene: 11. Germline V gives CDR1 LNHDA, CDR2 SQIVND (reference sequence). The CDR3 covers 16 residues. This CDR3 reads CASSGAGSLVANVLTF. The CDR3 DNA reads TGTGCCAGTAGTGGAGCGGGGTCCCTAGTTGCCAACGTCCTGACTTTC.

The V and J genes are TRBV5-1 and TRBJ2-1; 8 bases align to TRBD1. CDR3 length: 16 residues. V lost 5 bases and J lost 4; bases outside the gene matches: 11. CDR1 and CDR2 from the germline V gene are SGHRS and YFSETQ. CDR3 coding DNA: TGCGCCAGCAGGGCACTCGACAGGGGCCTGTACAATGAGCAGTTCTTC. As protein: CASRALDRGLYNEQFF.

This clone turned up a few times. The chain couples TRBV12-3 or TRBV12-4 to TRBJ2-5; D not certain. There are 11 residues in the CDR3. V lost 5 bases and J lost 4, with 5 bases in between. The CDR3 bases are TGTGCCAGCAGTGTAGGAGAGACCCAGTACTTC. This sequence encodes CASSVGETQYF.

CDR3 nucleotides: TGTGCCAGCAGTCCGTTACCGGGACAGGGGTTTCAGCCCCAGCATTTT. It codes for CASSPLPGQGFQPQHF. V is TRBV28 and J is TRBJ1-5; TRBD1 matches at 10 bases. The trim removed 5 bases at V and 6 bases at J, leaving 10 bases unmatched. The CDR3 totals 16 residues. CDR1 is MDHEN and CDR2 is SYDVKM in the germline V gene.

The chain employs TRBV4-2 and TRBJ2-4, with 10 bases identical to TRBD2. This CDR3 is built from 18 residues. CDR1 is LGHNA, CDR2 YNFKEQ, per germline. Trimming took 0 bases from V and 8 from J; bases not matched to a gene: 13. The CDR3 spells CASSQDLGSSGRRDIQYF. CDR3 DNA: TGTGCCAGCAGCCAAGATCTAGGGTCTAGCGGGAGAAGGGACATTCAGTACTTC.

This rearrangement joins TRBV3-1 (or the pseudogene TRBV3-2) to TRBJ2-2; 7 nucleotides agree with TRBD1. CDR1 LGHDT and CDR2 YNNKEL come from the germline V gene (reference sequence). The CDR3 totals 19 residues. The junction had 11 bases not matched to a gene; V was cut back by 1 base and J by 0 bases. The CDR3 region is CASSQALTGYAANTGELFF. In DNA form, the CDR3 reads TGTGCCAGCAGCCAAGCATTGACAGGGTACGCCGCGAACACCGGGGAGCTGTTTTTT.

The rearrangement uses TRBV30 and TRBJ2-3, with TRBD1 identical over 10 bases. The V gene's germline CDR1 is GTSNPN and CDR2 SVGIG (reference sequence). The CDR3 totals 14 residues. J gave up 4 bases and V 8 bases, and 9 bases lay outside the gene matches. The CDR3 nucleotides are TGTGCCGAAAGTAGGGGGACAGGGGCAGATACGCAGTATTTT. This encodes CAESRGTGADTQYF.

About this clone: The identical CDR3 is also encoded by other nucleotide sequences in the sample. The rearrangement uses TRBV18 and TRBJ2-7; 9 bases are shared with TRBD1. The V segment lost 0 bases and the J segment 2 bases; nucleotides outside the gene matches: 2. CDR3 length: 15 amino acids. Germline CDR1 KGHSH, CDR2 LQKENI. The CDR3: CASSPPGQGAYEQYF. The CDR3 bases are TGTGCCAGCTCACCACCGGGACAGGGTGCCTACGAGCAGTACTTC.

V usage is TRBV19 and J usage is TRBJ2-7; 9 bases agree with TRBD2. The CDR3 spans 14 residues. The ends lost 3 bases at V and 6 bases at J; junction bases unmatched: 6. CDR1 LNHDA and CDR2 SQIVND come from the germline V gene (reference sequence). CDR3 amino acids: CASSIGGRAGEQYF. The DNA for the CDR3 is TGTGCCAGTAGTATCGGCGGGAGGGCGGGCGAGCAGTACTTC. Looking up the rest from reference TRBV19 and TRBJ2-7 gives the full variable domain: DGGITQSPKYLFRKEGQNVTLSCEQNLNHDAMYWYRQDPGQGLRLIYYSQIVNDFQKGDIAEGYSVSREKKESFPLTVTSAQKNPTAFYLCASSIGGRAGEQYFGPGTRLTVT.

The J gene is TRBJ2-5, the V gene TRBV14; no clear D gene. Germline CDR1 reads SGHDN; CDR2 reads FVKESK. This CDR3 has 13 residues. V was trimmed by 4 bases and J by 5 bases, leaving 11 bases between them. The CDR3 sequence is CASSLDLGETQYF. The DNA for the CDR3 is TGTGCCAGCAGCCTGGACCTGGGGGAGACCCAGTACTTC.

The chain combines TRBV3-1 (or the pseudogene TRBV3-2) with TRBJ2-2, with a weak D call TRBD1 (6 bases). CDR3 length: 15 residues. Germline V gene lookup returns CDR1 LGHDT and CDR2 YNNKEL (reference sequence). Between the trimmed V and J ends, which lost 2 bases and 2 bases, there was a span of 9 bases. CDR3 protein: CASSQKGQNTGELFF. In nucleotides, the CDR3 is TGTGCCAGCAGCCAAAAGGGACAAAACACCGGGGAGCTGTTTTTT.